These 24 T cell receptor beta chains came from one sample sequenced in a study of PD-1 blockade in classical Hodgkin lymphoma. Following autologous stem cell transplantation, relapse occurred in every patient, and exposure to brentuximab vedotin varied. Sequencing was performed with immunoSEQ multiplex PCR; in TCRdb, only in-frame clones are kept and a portion is missing. The repertoire includes about 23,000 clones, approximately 81% of them detected once, and approximately 7.9% sits in the top ten. The input for sequencing was peripheral blood mononuclear cells (PBMCs), taken before the second cycle of nivolumab. These receptors all stem from a human donor with classical Hodgkin lymphoma.

This sequence joins TRBV14 and TRBJ2-7; D possibly matches TRBD1 or TRBD2 (5 bases each). Trimming pared 3 bases from V and 1 base from J, leaving 7 bases between. The CDR3 contains 13 residues. Germline V lookup: CDR1 SGHDN, CDR2 FVKESK. CDR3 loop: CASSHGGSYEQYF. CDR3 sequence (DNA): TGTGCCAGCAGCCATGGGGGATCCTACGAGCAGTACTTC.

The chain uses TRBV7-9 and TRBJ1-1; 7 nucleotides agree with TRBD1. This CDR3 is 16 amino acids long. The germline CDR1 and CDR2 sequences are SEHNR and FQNEAQ (reference sequence). The V segment lost 1 base and the J segment 5 bases; nucleotides outside the gene matches: 10. The CDR3 loop reads CASSLEKGAQGTEAFF. The CDR3 DNA reads as TGTGCCAGCAGCTTAGAGAAGGGGGCTCAGGGTACTGAAGCTTTCTTT.

There are a few counts of this clone. The chain combines TRBV10-3 with TRBJ1-1; 9 bases map to TRBD1. Germline CDR1 ENHRY, CDR2 SYGVKD. J was trimmed by 7 bases and V by 5 bases; bases with no gene match: 11. The CDR3 extends over 15 amino acids. The CDR3 region is CAISPGQGRGNEAFF. The CDR3 bases are TGTGCCATCAGTCCGGGACAGGGACGGGGCAATGAAGCTTTCTTT.

The chain links TRBV11-2 to TRBJ2-5; D remains unclear. The CDR3 totals 14 residues. The germline gives CDR1 SGHAT, CDR2 FQNNGV. Trimming pared 5 bases from V and 1 base from J, leaving 11 bases between. CDR3 region: CASSPVWIQETQYF. CDR3 nucleotide sequence: TGTGCCAGCAGCCCCGTTTGGATCCAAGAGACCCAGTACTTC.

This rearrangement joins TRBV28 to TRBJ1-2; D may be TRBD1 (6 bases). The CDR3 covers 15 residues. CDR1 MDHEN and CDR2 SYDVKM come from the germline V gene. V was pared by 3 bases and J by 5 bases, with 16 bases between. This chain's CDR3 is CASSLFDRRNYGYTF. The CDR3 DNA follows: TGTGCCAGCAGTTTGTTTGACAGGCGGAATTATGGCTACACCTTC.

The rearrangement links TRBV7-2 to TRBJ2-1, with D maybe TRBD1 (5 bases). CDR1 is SGHTA, CDR2 FQGNSA, per germline. V was pared by 0 bases and J by 9 bases, with 12 bases between. The CDR3 spans 14 residues. In DNA, the CDR3 is TGTGCCAGCAGCTTAGCGCAGGGATCTAGTGAGCAGTTCTTC. Its protein product is CASSLAQGSSEQFF.

This chain joins TRBV19 and TRBJ2-3; 8 positions match TRBD1. The CDR3 contains 14 residues. Germline assignment: CDR1 LNHDA and CDR2 SQIVND (reference sequence). After removal of 4 bases from V and 3 bases from J, the junction contained 3 bases not matched to a gene. This CDR3 is CASSSGTGTDTQYF. The DNA for the CDR3 is TGTGCCAGTAGTAGCGGGACAGGTACAGATACGCAGTATTTT. The full variable domain, rest sourced from reference TRBV19 and TRBJ2-3, is DGGITQSPKYLFRKEGQNVTLSCEQNLNHDAMYWYRQDPGQGLRLIYYSQIVNDFQKGDIAEGYSVSREKKESFPLTVTSAQKNPTAFYLCASSSGTGTDTQYFGPGTRLTVL.

The chain is built from TRBV19 and TRBJ1-5; 11 bases are shared with TRBD1. J lost 6 bases, V lost 5 bases, and 6 bases had no gene match. Looked up from germline, CDR1 is LNHDA and CDR2 is SQIVND (reference sequence). The CDR3 runs 15 residues. This chain's CDR3 is CASSSGTGGGQPQHF. The CDR3 DNA reads TGTGCCAGTAGTTCTGGGACAGGGGGGGGTCAGCCCCAGCATTTT.

The chain has TRBV15 and TRBJ2-3; no definite D call. V was cut by 2 bases and J by 3 bases, with 12 bases left in between. Germline loops: CDR1 LNHNV, CDR2 YYDKDF (reference sequence). This CDR3 spans 15 amino acids. Here the CDR3 DNA reads TGTGCCACCAGCAGACCCACTCGAAGAACAGATACGCAGTATTTT. Translation: CATSRPTRRTDTQYF.

J is TRBJ2-2 and V is TRBV27; 8 bases agree with TRBD2. V lost 0 bases to trimming and J lost 5 bases; unmatched junction nucleotides: 5. Germline V gives CDR1 MNHEY, CDR2 SMNVEV (reference sequence). CDR3 size: 16 residues. The CDR3 region is CASSLSGGGLTGELFF. The CDR3 bases are TGTGCCAGCAGTTTATCGGGCGGGGGGTTAACCGGGGAGCTGTTTTTT.

The chain is built from TRBV27 and TRBJ1-5; perhaps TRBD1 as D (5 bases). Trimming took off 3 bases at V and 2 bases at J, with 8 bases between the two ends. Germline lookup yields CDR1 MNHEY and CDR2 SMNVEV (reference sequence). CDR3 size: 14 residues. The CDR3 nucleotides are TGTGCCAGCAGTTTTCAGGGCCGCAATCAGCCCCAGCATTTT. It specifies CASSFQGRNQPQHF.

In this sample, this clone turned up a few times. CDR3 residues: CASSYSAGPHNEQFF. The DNA for the CDR3 is TGTGCCAGCAGTTACTCCGCCGGACCCCACAATGAGCAGTTCTTC. The rearrangement links TRBV6-5 to TRBJ2-1; D gene uncertain. The V end was cut by 0 bases, the J end by 5 bases, with 11 bases between. This CDR3 has 15 amino acids. Per the germline V gene, CDR1 is MNHEY and CDR2 is SVGAGI.

The chain recombines TRBV4-2 with TRBJ1-6; D possibly corresponds to TRBD1 (5 bases). V lost 4 bases, J lost 3 bases, and 13 bases lay in between. Looked up from germline, CDR1 is LGHNA and CDR2 is YNFKEQ. The CDR3 length is 16 residues. DNA of the CDR3: TGTGCCAGCAGCCCCGGGGCCCTCGACTATAATTCACCCCTCCACTTT. As protein: CASSPGALDYNSPLHF.

V gene TRBV21-1 combines with J gene TRBJ2-3; TRBD2 was called by the table and not checked on the DNA. TRBV21-1 is tagged as a pseudogene. The CDR3 has 20 residues. The CDR3 DNA follows: TGTGCCAGCAGCAAAGCGCCCGGACTAGCGGGGGGATCTAGCACAGATACGCAGTATTTT. Translated: CASSKAPGLAGGSSTDTQYF.

V and J are TRBV6-6 and TRBJ1-5, with a weak D call TRBD1 (5 bases). The CDR3 is 16 amino acids. Per germline, CDR1 MNHNY and CDR2 SVGAGI (reference sequence). Deletions cut 11 bases from V and 3 bases from J, with 23 bases between. CDR3 nucleotides: TGTGCCGTCGGGAATCCTCGGGGGGGAAACAATCAGCCCCAGCATTTT. This sequence encodes CAVGNPRGGNNQPQHF.

The chain employs TRBV5-1 and TRBJ1-4; D is unresolved. With 1 base removed from V and 4 bases from J, the gap between germline ends came to 8 bases. The CDR3 extends over 14 amino acids. The germline V gene has CDR1 SGHRS and CDR2 YFSETQ. The CDR3 DNA reads as TGCGCCAGCAGCTTGACAGCTCTTAATGAAAAACTGTTTTTT. It encodes CASSLTALNEKLFF.

The CDR3 bases are TGTGCCAGCGGAGACAAGGGGCGGGGCCGCTCCTACGAGCAGTACTTC. It encodes CASGDKGRGRSYEQYF. This chain joins TRBV2 and TRBJ2-7; TRBD2 might be the D (6 bases). Germline CDR1 is SNHLY and CDR2 is FYNNEI. CDR3 length: 16 amino acids. With 8 bases removed from V and 0 bases from J, the gap between germline ends came to 20 bases. The full variable domain, in which reference TRBV2 and TRBJ2-7 provide the parts outside the CDR3, is EPEVTQTPSHQVTQMGQEVILRCVPISNHLYFYWYRQILGQKVEFLVSFYNNEISEKSEIFDDQFSVERPDGSNFTLKIRSTKLEDSAMYFCASGDKGRGRSYEQYFGPGTRLTVT.

The V call is TRBV5-1, the J call TRBJ1-2; tentative D call: TRBD1 (5 bases). The CDR3 consists of 14 residues. Deletions cut 9 bases from V and 3 bases from J, with 18 bases between. Germline assignment: CDR1 SGHRS and CDR2 YFSETQ. In DNA form, the CDR3 reads TGCGCCACCAACCAGGGTCCGCCTGACTATGGCTACACCTTC. Translated: CATNQGPPDYGYTF.

The chain combines TRBV19 with TRBJ1-5; D uncertain. The CDR3 is 15 amino acids. Germline values: CDR1 LNHDA, CDR2 SQIVND (reference sequence). V lost 5 bases and J 2 bases, leaving 13 bases between the germline ends. The CDR3 spells CASSPGWRRNQPQHF. The CDR3 bases are TGTGCCAGTAGTCCGGGATGGCGGCGCAATCAGCCCCAGCATTTT.

The genes are TRBV7-6 and TRBJ2-1; 9 nucleotides agree with TRBD2. CDR1 and CDR2 (germline): SGHVS, FNYEAQ. V shed 1 base and J 6 bases; nucleotides not matched to a gene: 10. The CDR3 loop spans 17 amino acids. The CDR3 bases are TGTGCCAGCAGCTTAGGGTACCGGCGGGGGGGCCTCAATGAGCAGTTCTTC. Protein product: CASSLGYRRGGLNEQFF.

This rearrangement joins TRBV19 to TRBJ2-2; D is ambiguous. Germline assignment: CDR1 LNHDA and CDR2 SQIVND (reference sequence). This CDR3 region has 14 residues. V lost 6 bases, J lost 3 bases, and 11 bases lay in between. The CDR3 DNA is TGTGCCAGTAGGCGACGGGTGGACACCGGGGAGCTGTTTTTT. Translation gives CASRRRVDTGELFF.

The rearrangement joins TRBV25-1 to TRBJ2-1; 10 nucleotides agree with TRBD2. Trimming at V came to 2 bases and at J to 5 bases, leaving 0 bases not matched to a gene. This CDR3 contains 14 residues. CDR1 is MGHDK, CDR2 SYGVNS, per germline. CDR3 in amino acids: CASSELAGDNEQFF. The CDR3 DNA sequence: TGTGCCAGCAGTGAACTAGCGGGGGACAATGAGCAGTTCTTC. Complete variable domain (other parts from reference TRBV25-1 and TRBJ2-1): EADIYQTPRYLVIGTGKKITLECSQTMGHDKMYWYQQDPGMELHLIHYSYGVNSTEKGDLSSESTVSRIRTEHFPLTLESARPSHTSQYLCASSELAGDNEQFFGPGTRLTVL.

The gene calls are TRBV7-9 and TRBJ1-1; 7 positions agree with TRBD1. In germline, CDR1 is SEHNR, CDR2 FQNEAQ (reference sequence). The CDR3 has 13 amino acids. J gave up 3 bases and V 6 bases, and 4 bases lay outside the gene matches. CDR3: CASRSTGDTEAFF. CDR3 nucleotide sequence: TGTGCCAGCAGATCAACAGGGGACACTGAAGCTTTCTTT.

This clone was counted a few times. This rearrangement joins TRBV5-6 to TRBJ1-2, with a tentative D call TRBD1 (6 bases). The CDR3 is 15 residues long. The germline V gene has CDR1 SGHDT and CDR2 YYEEEE. Trimming took 6 bases from V and 2 from J, leaving 17 bases between them. The CDR3 region is CASIPLGGQNYGYTF. The CDR3 DNA reads as TGTGCCAGCATCCCCCTTGGGGGGCAGAACTATGGCTACACCTTC.